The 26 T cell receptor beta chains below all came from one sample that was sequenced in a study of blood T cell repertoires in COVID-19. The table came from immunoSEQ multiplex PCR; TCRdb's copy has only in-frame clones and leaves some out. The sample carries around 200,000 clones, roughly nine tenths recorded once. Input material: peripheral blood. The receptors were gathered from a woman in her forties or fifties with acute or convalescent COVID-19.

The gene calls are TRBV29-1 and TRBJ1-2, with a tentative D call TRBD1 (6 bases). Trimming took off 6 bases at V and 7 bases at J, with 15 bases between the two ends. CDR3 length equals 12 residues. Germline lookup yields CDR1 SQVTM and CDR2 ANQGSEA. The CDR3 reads CSVPDRNSGYTF. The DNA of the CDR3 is TGCAGCGTCCCTGACAGGAATTCTGGCTACACCTTC.

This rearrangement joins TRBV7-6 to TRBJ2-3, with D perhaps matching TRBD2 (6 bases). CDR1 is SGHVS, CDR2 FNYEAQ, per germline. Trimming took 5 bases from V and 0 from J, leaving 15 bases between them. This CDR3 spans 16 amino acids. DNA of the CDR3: TGTGCCAGCAGCCCAAATCCCGGGACTAGCACAGATACGCAGTATTTT. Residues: CASSPNPGTSTDTQYF.

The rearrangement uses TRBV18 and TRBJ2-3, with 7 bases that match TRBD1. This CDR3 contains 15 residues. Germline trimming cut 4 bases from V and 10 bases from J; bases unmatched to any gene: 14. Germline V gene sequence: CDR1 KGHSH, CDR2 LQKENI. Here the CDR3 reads CASSLTGTAENPQYF. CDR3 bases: TGTGCCAGCTCACTGACCGGGACAGCGGAGAATCCGCAGTATTTT.

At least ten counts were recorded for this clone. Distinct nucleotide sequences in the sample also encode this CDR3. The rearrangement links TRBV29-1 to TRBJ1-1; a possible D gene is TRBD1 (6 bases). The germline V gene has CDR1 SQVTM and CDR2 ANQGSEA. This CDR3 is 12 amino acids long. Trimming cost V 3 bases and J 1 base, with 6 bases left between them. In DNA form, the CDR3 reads TGCAGCGTTGACAGGGGGAACACTGAAGCTTTCTTT. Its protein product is CSVDRGNTEAFF.

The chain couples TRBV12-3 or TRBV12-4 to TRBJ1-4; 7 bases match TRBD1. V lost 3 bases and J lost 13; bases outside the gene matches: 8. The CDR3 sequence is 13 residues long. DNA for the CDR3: TGTGCCAGCAGTTTTTACATAGGGGGCTCACTGTTTTTT. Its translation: CASSFYIGGSLFF.

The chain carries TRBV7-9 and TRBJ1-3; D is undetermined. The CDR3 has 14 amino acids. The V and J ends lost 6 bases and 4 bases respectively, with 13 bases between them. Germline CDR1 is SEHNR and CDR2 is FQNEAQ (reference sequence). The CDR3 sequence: CASSRPGLGNTIYF. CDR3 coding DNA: TGTGCCAGCAGTCGCCCGGGTTTAGGAAACACCATATATTTT.

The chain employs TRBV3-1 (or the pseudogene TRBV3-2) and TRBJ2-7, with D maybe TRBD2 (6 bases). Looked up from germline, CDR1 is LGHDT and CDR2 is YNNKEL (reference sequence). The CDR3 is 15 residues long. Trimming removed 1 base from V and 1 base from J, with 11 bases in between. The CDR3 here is CASSQGSRGSYEQYF. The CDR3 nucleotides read TGTGCCAGCAGCCAAGGGTCTCGGGGGTCCTACGAGCAGTACTTC.

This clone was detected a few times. CDR3 sequence: CASSSTGLYGYTF. Written as DNA, the CDR3 is TGTGCCAGCAGTTCAACAGGGTTATATGGCTACACCTTC. The chain recombines TRBV6-2 or TRBV6-3 with TRBJ1-2, with a possible D match to TRBD1 (6 bases). Between the trimmed V and J ends, which lost 4 bases and 5 bases, there was a span of 11 bases. The CDR3 sequence is 13 residues long. Germline-derived CDR1 and CDR2 are MNHEY and SVGEGT.

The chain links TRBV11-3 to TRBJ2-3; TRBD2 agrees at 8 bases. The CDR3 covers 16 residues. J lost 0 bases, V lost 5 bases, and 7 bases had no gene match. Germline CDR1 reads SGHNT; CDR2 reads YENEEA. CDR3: CASSPGGRTSTDTQYF. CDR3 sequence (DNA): TGTGCCAGCAGCCCGGGGGGGAGGACTAGCACAGATACGCAGTATTTT.

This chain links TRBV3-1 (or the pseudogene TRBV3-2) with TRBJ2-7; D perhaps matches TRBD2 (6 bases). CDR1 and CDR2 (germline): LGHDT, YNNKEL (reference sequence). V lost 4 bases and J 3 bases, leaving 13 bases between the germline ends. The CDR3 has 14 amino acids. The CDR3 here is CASSRIAGSYEQYF. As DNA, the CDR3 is TGTGCCAGCAGCCGCATTGCGGGGAGCTACGAGCAGTACTTC.

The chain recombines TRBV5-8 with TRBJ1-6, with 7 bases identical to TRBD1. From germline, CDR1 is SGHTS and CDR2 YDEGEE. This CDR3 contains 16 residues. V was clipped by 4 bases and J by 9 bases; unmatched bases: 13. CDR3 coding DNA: TGTGCCAGCAGCGCCTACAGGGGCGGGATAGGTTCACCCCTCCACTTT. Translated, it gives CASSAYRGGIGSPLHF.

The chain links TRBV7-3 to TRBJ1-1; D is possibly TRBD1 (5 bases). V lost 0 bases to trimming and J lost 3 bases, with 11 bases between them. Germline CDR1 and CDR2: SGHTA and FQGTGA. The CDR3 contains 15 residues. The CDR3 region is CASSLTAGRDTEAFF. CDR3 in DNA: TGTGCCAGCAGCTTAACCGCAGGGAGGGACACTGAAGCTTTCTTT.

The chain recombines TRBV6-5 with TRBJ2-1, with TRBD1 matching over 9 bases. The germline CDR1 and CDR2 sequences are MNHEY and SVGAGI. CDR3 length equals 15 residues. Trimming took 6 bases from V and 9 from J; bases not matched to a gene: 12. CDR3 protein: CASSYTGGGGGEQFF. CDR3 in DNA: TGTGCCAGCAGCTACACAGGGGGCGGAGGGGGTGAGCAGTTCTTC.

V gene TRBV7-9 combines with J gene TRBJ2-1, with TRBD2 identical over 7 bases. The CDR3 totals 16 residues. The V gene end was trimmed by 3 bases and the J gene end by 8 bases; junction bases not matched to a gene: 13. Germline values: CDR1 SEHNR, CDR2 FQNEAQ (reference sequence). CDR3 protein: CASSFLPVLASYEQFF. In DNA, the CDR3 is TGTGCCAGCAGCTTCCTTCCGGTACTAGCGTCATATGAGCAGTTCTTC.

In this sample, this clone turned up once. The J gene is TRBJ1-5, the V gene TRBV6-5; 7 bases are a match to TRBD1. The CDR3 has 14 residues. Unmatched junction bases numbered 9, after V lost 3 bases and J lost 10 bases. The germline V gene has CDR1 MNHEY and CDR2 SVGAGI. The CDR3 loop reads CASSYGRGVEPQHF. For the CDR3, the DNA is TGTGCCAGCAGTTATGGCAGGGGGGTAGAACCCCAGCATTTT.

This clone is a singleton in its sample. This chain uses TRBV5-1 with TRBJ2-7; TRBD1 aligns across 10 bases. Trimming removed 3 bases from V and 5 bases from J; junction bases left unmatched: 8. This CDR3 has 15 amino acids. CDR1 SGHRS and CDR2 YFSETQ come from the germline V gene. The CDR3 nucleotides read TGCGCCAGCAGCTGGACGACAGGGGGCGAGCACGAGCAGTACTTC. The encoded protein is CASSWTTGGEHEQYF.

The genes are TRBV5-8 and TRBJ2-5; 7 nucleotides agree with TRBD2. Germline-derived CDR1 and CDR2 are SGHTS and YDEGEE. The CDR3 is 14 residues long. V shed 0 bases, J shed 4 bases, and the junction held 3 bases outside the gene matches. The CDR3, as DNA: TGTGCCAGCAGCTTGGGCGGGAGACGAGAGACCCAGTACTTC. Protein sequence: CASSLGGRRETQYF. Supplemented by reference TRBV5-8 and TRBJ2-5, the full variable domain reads EAGVTQSPTHLIKTRGQQATLRCSPISGHTSVYWYQQALGLGLQFLLWYDEGEERNRGNFPPRFSGRQFPNYSSELNVNALELEDSALYLCASSLGGRRETQYFGPGTRLLVL.

This CDR3 reads CASSPEEGGSWYTQYF. The CDR3 DNA reads TGCGCCAGCAGCCCCGAGGAGGGAGGGTCTTGGTATACGCAGTATTTT. The V gene is TRBV5-1, the J gene TRBJ2-3; TRBD2 matches at 7 bases. Per the germline V gene, CDR1 is SGHRS and CDR2 is YFSETQ. Trimming took 4 bases from V and 7 from J; bases not matched to a gene: 15. CDR3 length equals 16 residues. The whole variable domain, filled in from reference TRBV5-1 and TRBJ2-3, reads KAGVTQTPRYLIKTRGQQVTLSCSPISGHRSVSWYQQTPGQGLQFLFEYFSETQRNKGNFPGRFSGRQFSNSRSEMNVSTLELGDSALYLCASSPEEGGSWYTQYFGPGTRLTVL.

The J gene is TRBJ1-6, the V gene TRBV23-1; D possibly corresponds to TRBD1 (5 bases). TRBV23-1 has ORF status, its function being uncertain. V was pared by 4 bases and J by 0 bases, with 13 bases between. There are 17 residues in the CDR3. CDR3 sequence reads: CASSRLPGVSYNSPLHF. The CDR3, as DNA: TGCGCCAGCAGTCGGCTTCCGGGGGTCTCCTATAATTCACCCCTCCACTTT.

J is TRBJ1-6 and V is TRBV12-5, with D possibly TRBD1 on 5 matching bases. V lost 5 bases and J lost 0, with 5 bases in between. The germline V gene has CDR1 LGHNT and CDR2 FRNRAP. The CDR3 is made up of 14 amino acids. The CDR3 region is CASGDSSYNSPLHF. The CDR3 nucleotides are TGTGCTAGTGGTGACAGCTCCTATAATTCACCCCTCCACTTT.

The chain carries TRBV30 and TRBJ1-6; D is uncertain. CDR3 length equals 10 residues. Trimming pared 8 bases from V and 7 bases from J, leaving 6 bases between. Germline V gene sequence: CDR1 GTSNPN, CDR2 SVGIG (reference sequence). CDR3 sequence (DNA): TGTGCCGGAGGGAATTCACCCCTCCACTTT. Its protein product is CAGGNSPLHF.

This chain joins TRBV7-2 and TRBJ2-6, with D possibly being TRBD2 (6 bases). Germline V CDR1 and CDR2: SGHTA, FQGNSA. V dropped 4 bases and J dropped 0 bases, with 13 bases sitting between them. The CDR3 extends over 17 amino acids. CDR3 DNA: TGTGCCAGCAGCTCCCAGCCCGGGGGCTCTGGGGCCAACGTCCTGACTTTC. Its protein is CASSSQPGGSGANVLTF.

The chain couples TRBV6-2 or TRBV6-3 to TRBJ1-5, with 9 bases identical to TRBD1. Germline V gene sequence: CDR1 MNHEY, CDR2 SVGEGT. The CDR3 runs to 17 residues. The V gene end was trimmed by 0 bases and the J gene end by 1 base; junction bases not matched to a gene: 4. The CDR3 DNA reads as TGTGCCAGCAGTTACTCGAGGGGACAGGGAAGCAATCAGCCCCAGCATTTT. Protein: CASSYSRGQGSNQPQHF.

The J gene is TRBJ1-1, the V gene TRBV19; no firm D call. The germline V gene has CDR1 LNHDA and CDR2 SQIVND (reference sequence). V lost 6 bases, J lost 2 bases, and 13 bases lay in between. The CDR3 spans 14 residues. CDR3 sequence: CASRHPGRNTEAFF. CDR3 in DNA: TGTGCCAGTAGACACCCGGGGAGAAACACTGAAGCTTTCTTT.

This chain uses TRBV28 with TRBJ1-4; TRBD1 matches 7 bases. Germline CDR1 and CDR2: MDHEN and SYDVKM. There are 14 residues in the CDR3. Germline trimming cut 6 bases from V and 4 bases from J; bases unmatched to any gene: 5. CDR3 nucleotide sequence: TGTGCCAGCAGATCGGGACAGAATAATGAAAAACTGTTTTTT. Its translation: CASRSGQNNEKLFF.

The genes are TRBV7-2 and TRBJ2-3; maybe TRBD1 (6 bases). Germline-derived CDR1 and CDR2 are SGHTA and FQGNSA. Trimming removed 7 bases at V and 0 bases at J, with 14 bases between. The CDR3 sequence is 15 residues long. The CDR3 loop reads CASTLTGISTDTQYF. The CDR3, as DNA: TGTGCCAGCACCTTGACAGGAATAAGCACAGATACGCAGTATTTT.